What follows are 8 T cell receptor beta chains derived from one specimen sequenced in a study of technical replicates of blood from several donors. Sequencing used immunoSEQ multiplex PCR; TCRdb keeps in-frame clones, though not all of them. The repertoire includes 84,000 or so clones, 93% of them detected once, and 0.2% to 0.25% sits in the top ten. Sequenced input: T cells isolated from PBMCs. Source of these receptors: a human donor in good health.

V gene TRBV6-6 combines with J gene TRBJ1-5; D is unresolved. Germline assignment: CDR1 MNHNY and CDR2 SVGAGI (reference sequence). There are 15 residues in the CDR3. V was cut by 11 bases and J by 0 bases, with 17 bases left in between. The CDR3 nucleotides are TGTGCCTCTAGCTCCATCAATTTTAGCAATCAGCCCCAGCATTTT. The encoded protein is CASSSINFSNQPQHF.

The chain combines TRBV2 with TRBJ2-5, with 8 bases matching TRBD1. J was trimmed by 4 bases and V by 6 bases; bases with no gene match: 4. The V gene's germline CDR1 is SNHLY and CDR2 FYNNEI. The CDR3 is made up of 13 amino acids. CDR3 nucleotide sequence: TGTGCCAGCAGGGGCACAGGGGGAGAGACCCAGTACTTC. Translating it yields CASRGTGGETQYF.

CDR3 protein: CASQPGRGWAGELFF. CDR3 nucleotides: TGTGCCAGCCAACCCGGGCGGGGGTGGGCCGGGGAGCTGTTTTTT. The J gene is TRBJ2-2, the V gene TRBV27, with 7 bases identical to TRBD2. CDR1 is MNHEY, CDR2 SMNVEV, per germline (reference sequence). There are 15 residues in the CDR3. The V gene end was trimmed by 8 bases and the J gene end by 6 bases; junction bases not matched to a gene: 12.

The V call is TRBV29-1, the J call TRBJ1-1; D gene ambiguous. The CDR3 has 14 residues. Trimming removed 0 bases at V and 6 bases at J, with 14 bases between. Looked up from germline, CDR1 is SQVTM and CDR2 is ANQGSEA. CDR3 coding DNA: TGCAGCGTTGAAGATCAAGTCGAGTTCGCTGAAGCTTTCTTT. It codes for CSVEDQVEFAEAFF.

This clone was seen just once. The chain carries TRBV7-3 and TRBJ2-1, with 11 bases aligning to TRBD2. The V gene's germline CDR1 is SGHTA and CDR2 FQGTGA. This CDR3 is built from 16 residues. After removal of 2 bases from V and 9 bases from J, the junction contained 9 bases not matched to a gene. The CDR3 sequence: CASSLRLAGRVGEQFF. The CDR3 coding sequence is TGTGCCAGCAGCTTACGACTAGCGGGGCGTGTAGGTGAGCAGTTCTTC.

This rearrangement joins TRBV19 to TRBJ2-7, with no clear D. Trimming took off 0 bases at V and 3 bases at J, with 9 bases between the two ends. Germline assignment: CDR1 LNHDA and CDR2 SQIVND (reference sequence). The CDR3 contains 14 residues. The CDR3 is CASSIEATHYEQYF. The CDR3, as DNA: TGTGCCAGTAGTATAGAAGCGACCCACTACGAGCAGTACTTC.

The V and J genes are TRBV5-6 and TRBJ1-1, with D uncertain. Germline-derived CDR1 and CDR2 are SGHDT and YYEEEE. CDR3 length equals 15 residues. The V gene lost 0 bases and the J gene lost 2 bases, with 11 bases spanning the gap. CDR3 sequence reads: CASSLVLGPNTEAFF. Here the CDR3 DNA reads TGTGCCAGCAGCTTGGTTTTGGGCCCAAACACTGAAGCTTTCTTT.

J is TRBJ1-4 and V is TRBV5-5; D gene ambiguous. V shed 6 bases and J shed 6 bases, with 15 bases lying between them. This CDR3 comprises 14 residues. Germline V gives CDR1 SGHKS, CDR2 YYEKEE (reference sequence). The CDR3 protein is CASNRVGGDEKLFF. The CDR3 coding sequence is TGTGCCAGCAACAGAGTAGGTGGTGATGAAAAACTGTTTTTT.